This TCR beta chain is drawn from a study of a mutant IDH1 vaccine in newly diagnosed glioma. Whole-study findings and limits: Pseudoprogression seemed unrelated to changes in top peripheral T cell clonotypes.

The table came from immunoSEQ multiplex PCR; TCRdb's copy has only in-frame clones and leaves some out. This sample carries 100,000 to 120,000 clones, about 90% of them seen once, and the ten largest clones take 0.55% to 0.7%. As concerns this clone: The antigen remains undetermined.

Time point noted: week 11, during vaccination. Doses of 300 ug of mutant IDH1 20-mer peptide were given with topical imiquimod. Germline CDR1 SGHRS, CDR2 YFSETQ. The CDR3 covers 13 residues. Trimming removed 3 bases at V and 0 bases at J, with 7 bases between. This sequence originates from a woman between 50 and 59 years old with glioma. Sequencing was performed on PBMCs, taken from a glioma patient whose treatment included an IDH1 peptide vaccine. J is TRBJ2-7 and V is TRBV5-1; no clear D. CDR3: CASSSTSSYEQYF. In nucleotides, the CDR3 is TGCGCCAGCAGCTCGACCAGCTCCTACGAGCAGTACTTC.